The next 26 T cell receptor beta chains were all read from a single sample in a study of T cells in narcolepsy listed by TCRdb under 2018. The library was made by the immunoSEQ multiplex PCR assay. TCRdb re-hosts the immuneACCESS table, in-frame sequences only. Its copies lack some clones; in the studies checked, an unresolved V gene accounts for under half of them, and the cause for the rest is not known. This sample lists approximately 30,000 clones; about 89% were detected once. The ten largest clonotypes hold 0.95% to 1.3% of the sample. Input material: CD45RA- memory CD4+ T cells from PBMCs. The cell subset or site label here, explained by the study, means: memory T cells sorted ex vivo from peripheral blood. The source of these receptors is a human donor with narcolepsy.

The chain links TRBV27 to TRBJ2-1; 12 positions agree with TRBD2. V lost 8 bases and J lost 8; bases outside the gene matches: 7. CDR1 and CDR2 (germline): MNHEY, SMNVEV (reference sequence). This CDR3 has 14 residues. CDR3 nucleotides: TGTGCCAGCCGGAGAACTAGCGGGGGGTATGAGCAGTTCTTC. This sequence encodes CASRRTSGGYEQFF.

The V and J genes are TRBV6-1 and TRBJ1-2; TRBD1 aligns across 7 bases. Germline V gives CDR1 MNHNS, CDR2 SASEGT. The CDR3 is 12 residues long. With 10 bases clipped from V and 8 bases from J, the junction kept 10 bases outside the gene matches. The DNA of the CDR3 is TGTGCCACCAGCCAGGGGGTGGGCGGCTACACCTTC. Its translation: CATSQGVGGYTF.

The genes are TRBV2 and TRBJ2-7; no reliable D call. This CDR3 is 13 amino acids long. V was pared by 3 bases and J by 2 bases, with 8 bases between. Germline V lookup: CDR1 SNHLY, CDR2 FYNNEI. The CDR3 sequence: CASSDLLTYEQYF. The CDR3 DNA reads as TGTGCCAGCAGTGACCTTCTCACCTACGAGCAGTACTTC. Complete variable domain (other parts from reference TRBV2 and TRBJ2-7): EPEVTQTPSHQVTQMGQEVILRCVPISNHLYFYWYRQILGQKVEFLVSFYNNEISEKSEIFDDQFSVERPDGSNFTLKIRSTKLEDSAMYFCASSDLLTYEQYFGPGTRLTVT.

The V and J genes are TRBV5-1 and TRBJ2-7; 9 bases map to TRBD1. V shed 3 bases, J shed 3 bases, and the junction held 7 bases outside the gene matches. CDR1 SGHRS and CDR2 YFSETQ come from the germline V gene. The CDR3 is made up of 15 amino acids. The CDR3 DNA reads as TGCGCCAGCAGCTCCGGGACAGGGAGGATCTACGAGCAGTACTTC. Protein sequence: CASSSGTGRIYEQYF.

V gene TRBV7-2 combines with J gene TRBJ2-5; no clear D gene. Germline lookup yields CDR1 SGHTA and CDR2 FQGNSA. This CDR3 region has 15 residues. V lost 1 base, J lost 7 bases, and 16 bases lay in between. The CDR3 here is CASSLGFVLGPTQYF. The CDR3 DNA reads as TGTGCCAGCAGCTTAGGATTCGTGTTGGGTCCGACCCAGTACTTC.

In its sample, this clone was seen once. The CDR3 region is CATKSLGVSANYGYTF. The CDR3 DNA follows: TGTGCCACGAAATCCCTGGGGGTTAGTGCTAACTATGGCTACACCTTC. V is TRBV19 and J is TRBJ1-2; TRBD1 is a possible D gene (5 bases). Germline CDR1 is LNHDA and CDR2 is SQIVND (reference sequence). The CDR3 is 16 amino acids. V lost 10 bases and J 0 bases, leaving 21 bases between the germline ends.

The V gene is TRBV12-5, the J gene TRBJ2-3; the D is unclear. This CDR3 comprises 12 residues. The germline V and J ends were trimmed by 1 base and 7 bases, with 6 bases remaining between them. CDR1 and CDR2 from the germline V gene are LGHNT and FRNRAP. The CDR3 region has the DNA TGTGCTAGTGGTTTGGAGTCTAATACGCAGTATTTT. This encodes CASGLESNTQYF.

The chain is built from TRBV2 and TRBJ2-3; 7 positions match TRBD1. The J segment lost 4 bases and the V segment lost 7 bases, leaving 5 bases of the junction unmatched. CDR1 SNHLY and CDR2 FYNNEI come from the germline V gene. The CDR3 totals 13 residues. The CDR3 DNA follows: TGTGCCAGCAAACGGGACAGTTCAGATACGCAGTATTTT. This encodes CASKRDSSDTQYF.

The CDR3 bases are TGTGCCAGCAGCTCGACAGGGCATGAAAAACTGTTTTTT. Its translation is CASSSTGHEKLFF. The J gene is TRBJ1-4, the V gene TRBV11-2, with 7 bases that match TRBD1. Germline-derived CDR1 and CDR2 are SGHAT and FQNNGV. This CDR3 spans 13 amino acids. J gave up 6 bases and V 4 bases, and 2 bases lay outside the gene matches. Variable domain in full (rest from reference TRBV11-2 and TRBJ1-4): EAGVAQSPRYKIIEKRQSVAFWCNPISGHATLYWYQQILGQGPKLLIQFQNNGVVDDSQLPKDRFSAERLKGVDSTLKIQPAKLEDSAVYLCASSSTGHEKLFFGSGTQLSVL.

The chain's CDR3 is CASSKGTGIRETQYF. Here the CDR3 DNA reads TGTGCCAGCAGTAAAGGGACAGGGATACGGGAGACCCAGTACTTC. V gene TRBV2 combines with J gene TRBJ2-5, with 9 bases matching TRBD1. The CDR3 contains 15 residues. Germline V gene sequence: CDR1 SNHLY, CDR2 FYNNEI. The J segment lost 5 bases and the V segment lost 5 bases, leaving 9 bases of the junction unmatched.

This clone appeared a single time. CDR3 coding DNA: TGCGCCACCCGACAGGGGGTAACTAATGAAAAACTGTTTTTT. The encoded protein is CATRQGVTNEKLFF. The chain employs TRBV5-1 and TRBJ1-4; the match to TRBD1 covers 9 bases. CDR1 is SGHRS, CDR2 YFSETQ, per germline. CDR3 length equals 14 residues. J gave up 1 base and V 9 bases, and 4 bases lay outside the gene matches.

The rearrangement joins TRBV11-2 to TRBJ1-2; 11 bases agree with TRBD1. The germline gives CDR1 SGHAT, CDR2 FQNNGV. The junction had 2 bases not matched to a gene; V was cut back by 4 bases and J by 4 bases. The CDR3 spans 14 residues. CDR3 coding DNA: TGTGCCAGCAGCTCGGGGACAGGGGGCTATGGCTACACCTTC. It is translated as CASSSGTGGYGYTF.

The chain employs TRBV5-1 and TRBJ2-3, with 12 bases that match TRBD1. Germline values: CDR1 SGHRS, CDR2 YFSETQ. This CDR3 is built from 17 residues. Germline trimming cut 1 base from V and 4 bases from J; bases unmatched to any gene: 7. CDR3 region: CASSLPPGQGAADTQYF. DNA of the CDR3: TGCGCCAGCAGCTTGCCGCCGGGACAGGGGGCGGCAGATACGCAGTATTTT.

The CDR3 DNA reads as TGTGCCAGCAGCTTAGAGTGGACAGGGGCTGAAGCTTTCTTT. Protein sequence: CASSLEWTGAEAFF. J is TRBJ1-1 and V is TRBV11-2; TRBD1 aligns across 9 bases. Germline V gene sequence: CDR1 SGHAT, CDR2 FQNNGV. This CDR3 region has 14 residues. V gave up 0 bases and J gave up 6 bases; unmatched junction bases: 2.

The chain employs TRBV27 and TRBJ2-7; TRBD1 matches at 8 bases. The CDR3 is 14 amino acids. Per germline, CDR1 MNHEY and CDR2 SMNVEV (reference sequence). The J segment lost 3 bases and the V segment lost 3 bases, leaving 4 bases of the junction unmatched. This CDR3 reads CASSFDRGGYEQYF. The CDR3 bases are TGTGCCAGCAGTTTTGACAGGGGTGGCTACGAGCAGTACTTC.

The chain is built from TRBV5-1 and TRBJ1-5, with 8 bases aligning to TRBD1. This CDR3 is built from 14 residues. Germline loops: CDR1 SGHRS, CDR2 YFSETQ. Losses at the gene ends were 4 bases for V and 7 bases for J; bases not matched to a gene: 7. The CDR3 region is CASSSGTGQQPQHF. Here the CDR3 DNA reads TGCGCCAGCAGCAGCGGGACAGGCCAGCAGCCCCAGCATTTT.

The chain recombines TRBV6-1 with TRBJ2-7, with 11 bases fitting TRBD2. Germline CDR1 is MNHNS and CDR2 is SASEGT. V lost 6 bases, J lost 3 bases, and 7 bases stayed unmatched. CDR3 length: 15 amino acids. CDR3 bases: TGTGCCAGCAGCCGGGGACTAGCGGACTACTACGAGCAGTACTTC. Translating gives CASSRGLADYYEQYF.

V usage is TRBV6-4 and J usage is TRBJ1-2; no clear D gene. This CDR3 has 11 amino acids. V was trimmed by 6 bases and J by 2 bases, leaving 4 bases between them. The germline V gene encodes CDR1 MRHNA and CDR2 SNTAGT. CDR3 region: CASRYNYGYTF. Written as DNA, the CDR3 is TGTGCCAGCAGATACAACTATGGCTACACCTTC.

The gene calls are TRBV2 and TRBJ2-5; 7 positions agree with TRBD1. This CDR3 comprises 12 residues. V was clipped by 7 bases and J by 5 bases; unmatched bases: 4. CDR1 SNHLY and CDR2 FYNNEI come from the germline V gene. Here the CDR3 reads CASNRGYETQYF. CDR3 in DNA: TGTGCCAGCAACAGGGGTTATGAGACCCAGTACTTC.

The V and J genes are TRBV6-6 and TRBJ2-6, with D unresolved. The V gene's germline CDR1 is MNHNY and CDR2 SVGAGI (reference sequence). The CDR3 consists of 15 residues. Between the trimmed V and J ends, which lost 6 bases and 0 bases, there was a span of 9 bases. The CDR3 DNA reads TGTGCCAGCAGGCTACAGATCTCTGGGGCCAACGTCCTGACTTTC. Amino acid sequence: CASRLQISGANVLTF.

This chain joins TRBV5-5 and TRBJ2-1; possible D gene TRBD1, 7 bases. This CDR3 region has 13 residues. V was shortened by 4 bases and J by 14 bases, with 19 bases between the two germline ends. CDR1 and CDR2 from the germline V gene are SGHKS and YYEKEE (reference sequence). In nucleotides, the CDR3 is TGTGCCAGCAGCGCCGGAGGGGGCCCTAGAGAGTTCTTC. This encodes CASSAGGGPREFF.

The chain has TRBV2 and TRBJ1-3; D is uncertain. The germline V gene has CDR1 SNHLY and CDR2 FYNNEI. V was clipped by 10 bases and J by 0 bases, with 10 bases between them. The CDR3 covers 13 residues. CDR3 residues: CATRSDSGNTIYF. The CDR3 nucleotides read TGTGCCACCCGTTCCGACTCTGGAAACACCATATATTTT. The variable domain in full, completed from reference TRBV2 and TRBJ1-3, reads EPEVTQTPSHQVTQMGQEVILRCVPISNHLYFYWYRQILGQKVEFLVSFYNNEISEKSEIFDDQFSVERPDGSNFTLKIRSTKLEDSAMYFCATRSDSGNTIYFGEGSWLTVV.

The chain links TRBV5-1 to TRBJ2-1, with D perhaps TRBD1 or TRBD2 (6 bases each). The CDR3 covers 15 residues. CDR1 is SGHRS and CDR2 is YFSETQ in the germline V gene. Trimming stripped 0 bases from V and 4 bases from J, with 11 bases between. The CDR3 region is CASSLAGGYYNEQFF. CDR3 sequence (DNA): TGCGCCAGCAGCTTGGCCGGGGGCTATTACAATGAGCAGTTCTTC.

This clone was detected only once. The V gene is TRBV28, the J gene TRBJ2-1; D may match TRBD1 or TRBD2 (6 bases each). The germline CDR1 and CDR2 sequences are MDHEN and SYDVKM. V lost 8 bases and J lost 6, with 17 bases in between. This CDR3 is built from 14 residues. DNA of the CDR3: TGTGCCAGCCCTCCGCCCGGGGGCCGCAATGAGCAGTTCTTC. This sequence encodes CASPPPGGRNEQFF.

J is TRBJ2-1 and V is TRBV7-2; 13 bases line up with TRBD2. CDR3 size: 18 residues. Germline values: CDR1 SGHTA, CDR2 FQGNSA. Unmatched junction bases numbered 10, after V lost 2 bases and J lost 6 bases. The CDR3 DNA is TGTGCCAGCAGCTTATTAGCCCACGGACTAGCGGGGGCCAATGAGCAGTTCTTC. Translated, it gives CASSLLAHGLAGANEQFF.

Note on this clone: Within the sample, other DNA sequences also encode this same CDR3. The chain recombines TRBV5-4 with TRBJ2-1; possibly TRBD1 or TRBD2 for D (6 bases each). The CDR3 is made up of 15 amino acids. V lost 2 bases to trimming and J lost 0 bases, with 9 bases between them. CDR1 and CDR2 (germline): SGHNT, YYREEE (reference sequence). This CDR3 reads CASSFRGVSYNEQFF. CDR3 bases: TGTGCCAGCAGCTTTAGGGGGGTCTCCTACAATGAGCAGTTCTTC.